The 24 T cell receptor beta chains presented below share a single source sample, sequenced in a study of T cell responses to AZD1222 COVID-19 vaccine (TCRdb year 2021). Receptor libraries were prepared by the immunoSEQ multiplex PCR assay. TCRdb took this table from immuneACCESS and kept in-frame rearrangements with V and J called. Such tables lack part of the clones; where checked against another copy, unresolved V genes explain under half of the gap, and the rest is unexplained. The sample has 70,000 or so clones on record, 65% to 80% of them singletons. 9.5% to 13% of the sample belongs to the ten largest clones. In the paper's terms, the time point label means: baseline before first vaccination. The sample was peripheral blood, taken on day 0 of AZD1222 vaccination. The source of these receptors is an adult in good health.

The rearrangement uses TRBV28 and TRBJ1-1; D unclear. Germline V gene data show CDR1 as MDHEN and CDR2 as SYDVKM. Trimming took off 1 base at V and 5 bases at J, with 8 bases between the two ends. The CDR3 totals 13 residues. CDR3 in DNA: TGTGCCAGCAGTTTATTAGTAGGAACTGAAGCTTTCTTT. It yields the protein CASSLLVGTEAFF.

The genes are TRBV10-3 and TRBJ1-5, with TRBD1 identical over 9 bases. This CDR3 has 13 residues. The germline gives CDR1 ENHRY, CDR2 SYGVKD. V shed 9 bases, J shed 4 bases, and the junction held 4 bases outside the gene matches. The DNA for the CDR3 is TGTGCCATATCCGGGACAGGGAATCAGCCCCAGCATTTT. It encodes CAISGTGNQPQHF.

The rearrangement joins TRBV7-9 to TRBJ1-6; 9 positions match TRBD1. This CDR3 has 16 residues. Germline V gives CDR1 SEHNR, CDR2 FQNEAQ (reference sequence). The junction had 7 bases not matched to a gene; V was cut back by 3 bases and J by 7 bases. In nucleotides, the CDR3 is TGTGCCAGCAGCTTCGTGCAGGGACAGGGAAATTCACCCCTCCACTTT. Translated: CASSFVQGQGNSPLHF.

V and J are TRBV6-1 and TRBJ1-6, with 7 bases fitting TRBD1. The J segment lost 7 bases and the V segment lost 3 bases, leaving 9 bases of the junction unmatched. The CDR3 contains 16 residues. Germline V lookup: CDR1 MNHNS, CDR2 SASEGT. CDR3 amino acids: CASSDTKDRQNSPLHF. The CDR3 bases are TGTGCCAGCAGTGATACTAAGGACAGGCAAAATTCACCCCTCCACTTT.

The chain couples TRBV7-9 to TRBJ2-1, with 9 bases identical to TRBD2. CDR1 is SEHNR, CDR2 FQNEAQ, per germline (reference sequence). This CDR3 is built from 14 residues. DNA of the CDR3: TGTGGAGCATCGAGCGGGGGGCCGTACAATGAGCAGTTCTTC. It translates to CGASSGGPYNEQFF.

This chain's CDR3 is CASRSDTYNEQFF. The CDR3 DNA reads TGTGCCAGCAGATCGGACACGTACAATGAGCAGTTCTTC. This chain links TRBV11-1 with TRBJ2-1; weak D call: TRBD1 (5 bases). With 6 bases removed from V and 4 bases from J, the gap between germline ends came to 10 bases. The CDR3 length is 13 residues. Germline V gene lookup returns CDR1 SGHAT and CDR2 FQDESV (reference sequence). Supplemented by reference TRBV11-1 and TRBJ2-1, the full variable domain reads EAEVAQSPRYKITEKSQAVAFWCDPISGHATLYWYRQILGQGPELLVQFQDESVVDDSQLPKDRFSAERLKGVDSTLKIQPAELGDSAMYLCASRSDTYNEQFFGPGTRLTVL.

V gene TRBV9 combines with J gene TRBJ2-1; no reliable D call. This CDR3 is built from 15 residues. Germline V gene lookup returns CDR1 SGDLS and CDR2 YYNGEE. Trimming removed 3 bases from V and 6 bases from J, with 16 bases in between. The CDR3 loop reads CASSARVGSGNEQFF. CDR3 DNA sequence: TGTGCCAGCAGCGCCCGGGTGGGTAGTGGCAATGAGCAGTTCTTC.

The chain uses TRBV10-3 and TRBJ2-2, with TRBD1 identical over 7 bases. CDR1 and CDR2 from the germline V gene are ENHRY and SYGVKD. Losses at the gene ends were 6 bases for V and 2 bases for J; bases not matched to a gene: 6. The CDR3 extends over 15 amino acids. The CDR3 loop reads CAISPGQANTGELFF. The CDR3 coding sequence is TGTGCCATCAGCCCCGGACAGGCTAACACCGGGGAGCTGTTTTTT.

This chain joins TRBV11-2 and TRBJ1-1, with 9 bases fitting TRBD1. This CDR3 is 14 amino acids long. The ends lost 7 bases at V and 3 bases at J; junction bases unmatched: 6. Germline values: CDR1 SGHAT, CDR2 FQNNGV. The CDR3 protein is CASTVGQGYTEAFF. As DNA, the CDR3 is TGTGCCAGCACCGTTGGACAGGGGTACACTGAAGCTTTCTTT. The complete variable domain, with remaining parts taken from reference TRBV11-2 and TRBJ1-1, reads EAGVAQSPRYKIIEKRQSVAFWCNPISGHATLYWYQQILGQGPKLLIQFQNNGVVDDSQLPKDRFSAERLKGVDSTLKIQPAKLEDSAVYLCASTVGQGYTEAFFGQGTRLTVV.

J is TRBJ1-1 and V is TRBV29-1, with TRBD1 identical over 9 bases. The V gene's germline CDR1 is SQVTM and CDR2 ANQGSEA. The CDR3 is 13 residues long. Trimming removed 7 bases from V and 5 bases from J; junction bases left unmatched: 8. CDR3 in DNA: TGCAGCGCCGGACAGGGGAGAGGGACTGAAGCTTTCTTT. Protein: CSAGQGRGTEAFF. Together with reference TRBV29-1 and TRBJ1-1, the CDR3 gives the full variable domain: SAVISQKPSRDICQRGTSLTIQCQVDSQVTMMFWYRQQPGQSLTLIATANQGSEATYESGFVIDKFPISRPNLTFSTLTVSNMSPEDSSIYLCSAGQGRGTEAFFGQGTRLTVV.

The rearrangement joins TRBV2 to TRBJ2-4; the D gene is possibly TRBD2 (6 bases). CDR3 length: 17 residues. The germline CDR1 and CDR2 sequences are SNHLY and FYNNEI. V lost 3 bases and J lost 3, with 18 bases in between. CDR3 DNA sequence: TGTGCCAGCAGTGAGCGGAACGGGGAGGCGGTCAAAAACATTCAGTACTTC. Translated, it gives CASSERNGEAVKNIQYF.

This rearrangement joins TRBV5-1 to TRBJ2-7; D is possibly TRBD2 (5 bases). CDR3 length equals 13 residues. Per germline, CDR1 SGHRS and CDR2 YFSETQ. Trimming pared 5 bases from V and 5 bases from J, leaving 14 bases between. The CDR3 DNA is TGCGCCAGCAGGATTCAGGAGGCGGACGAGCAGTACTTC. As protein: CASRIQEADEQYF.

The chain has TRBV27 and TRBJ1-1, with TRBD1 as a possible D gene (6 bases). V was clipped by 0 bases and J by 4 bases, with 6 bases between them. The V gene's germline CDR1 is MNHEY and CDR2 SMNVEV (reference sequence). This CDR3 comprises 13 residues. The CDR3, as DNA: TGTGCCAGCAGTTTATCAGGGGGCACTGAAGCTTTCTTT. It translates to CASSLSGGTEAFF.

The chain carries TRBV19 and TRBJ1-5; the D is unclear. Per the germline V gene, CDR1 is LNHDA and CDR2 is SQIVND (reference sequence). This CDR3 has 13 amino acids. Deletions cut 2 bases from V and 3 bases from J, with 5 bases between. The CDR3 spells CASSIRTNQPQHF. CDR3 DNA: TGTGCCAGTAGTATAAGAACCAATCAGCCCCAGCATTTT.

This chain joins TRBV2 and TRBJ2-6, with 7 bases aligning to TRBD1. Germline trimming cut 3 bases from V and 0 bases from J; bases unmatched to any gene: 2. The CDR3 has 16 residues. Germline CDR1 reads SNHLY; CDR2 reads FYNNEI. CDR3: CASSEAGGSGANVLTF. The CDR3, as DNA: TGTGCCAGCAGTGAGGCAGGGGGCTCTGGGGCCAACGTCCTGACTTTC.

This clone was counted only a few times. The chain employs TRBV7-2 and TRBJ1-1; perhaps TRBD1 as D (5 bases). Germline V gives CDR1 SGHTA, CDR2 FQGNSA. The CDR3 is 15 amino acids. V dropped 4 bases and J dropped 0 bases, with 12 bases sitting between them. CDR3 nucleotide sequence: TGTGCCAGCAGCTCGGCCCAGGGTATGAACACTGAAGCTTTCTTT. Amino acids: CASSSAQGMNTEAFF.

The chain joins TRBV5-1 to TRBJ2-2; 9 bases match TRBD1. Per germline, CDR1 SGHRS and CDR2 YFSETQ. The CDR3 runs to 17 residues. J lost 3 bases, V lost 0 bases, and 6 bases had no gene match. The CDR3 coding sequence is TGCGCCAGCAGCTTGGAAGACAGGGGGAGAGACACCGGGGAGCTGTTTTTT. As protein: CASSLEDRGRDTGELFF. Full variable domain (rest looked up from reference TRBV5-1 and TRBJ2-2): KAGVTQTPRYLIKTRGQQVTLSCSPISGHRSVSWYQQTPGQGLQFLFEYFSETQRNKGNFPGRFSGRQFSNSRSEMNVSTLELGDSALYLCASSLEDRGRDTGELFFGEGSRLTVL.

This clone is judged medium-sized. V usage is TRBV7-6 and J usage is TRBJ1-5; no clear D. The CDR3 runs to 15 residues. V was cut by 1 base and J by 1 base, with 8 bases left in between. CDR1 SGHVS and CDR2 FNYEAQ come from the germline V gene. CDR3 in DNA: TGTGCCAGCAGCTTAGTCGCAGAAAGCAATCAGCCCCAGCATTTT. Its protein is CASSLVAESNQPQHF. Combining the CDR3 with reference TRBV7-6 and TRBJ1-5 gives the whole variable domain GAGVSQSPRYKVTKRGQDVALRCDPISGHVSLYWYRQALGQGPEFLTYFNYEAQQDKSGLPNDRFSAERPEGSISTLTIQRTEQRDSAMYRCASSLVAESNQPQHFGDGTRLSIL.

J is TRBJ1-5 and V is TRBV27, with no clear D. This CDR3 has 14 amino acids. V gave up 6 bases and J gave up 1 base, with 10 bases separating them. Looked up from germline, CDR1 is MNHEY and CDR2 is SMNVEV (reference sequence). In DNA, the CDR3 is TGTGCCAGCAGCCAGCTTAGGAGCAATCAGCCCCAGCATTTT. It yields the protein CASSQLRSNQPQHF.

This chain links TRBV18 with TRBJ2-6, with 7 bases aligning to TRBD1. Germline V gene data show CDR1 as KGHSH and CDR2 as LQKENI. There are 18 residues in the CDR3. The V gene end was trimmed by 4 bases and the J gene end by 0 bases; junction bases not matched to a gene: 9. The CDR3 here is CASSQNRGSLSGANVLTF. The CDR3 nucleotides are TGTGCCAGCTCACAAAACAGGGGATCCCTCTCTGGGGCCAACGTCCTGACTTTC.

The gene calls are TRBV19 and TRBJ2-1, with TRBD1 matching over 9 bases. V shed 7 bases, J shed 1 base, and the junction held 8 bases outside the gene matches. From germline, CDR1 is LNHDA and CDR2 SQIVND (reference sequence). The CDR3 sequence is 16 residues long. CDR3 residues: CASKRQGGESYNEQFF. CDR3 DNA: TGTGCCAGTAAACGACAGGGGGGTGAATCCTACAATGAGCAGTTCTTC.

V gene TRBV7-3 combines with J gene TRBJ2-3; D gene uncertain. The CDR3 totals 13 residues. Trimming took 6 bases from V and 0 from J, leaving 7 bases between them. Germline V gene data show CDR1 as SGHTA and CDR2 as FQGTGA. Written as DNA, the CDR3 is TGTGCCAGCAGTCGTTCTAGCACAGATACGCAGTATTTT. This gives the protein CASSRSSTDTQYF.

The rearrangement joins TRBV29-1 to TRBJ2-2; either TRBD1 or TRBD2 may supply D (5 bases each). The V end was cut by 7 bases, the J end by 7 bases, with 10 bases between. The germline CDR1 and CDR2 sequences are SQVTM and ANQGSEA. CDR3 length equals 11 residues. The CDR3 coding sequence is TGCAGCGCCCGGGACGTCGGGGAGCTGTTTTTT. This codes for CSARDVGELFF.

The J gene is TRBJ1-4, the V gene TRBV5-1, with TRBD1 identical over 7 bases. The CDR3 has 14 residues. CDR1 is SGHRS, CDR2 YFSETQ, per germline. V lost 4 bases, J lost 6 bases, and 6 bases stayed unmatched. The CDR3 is CASSDPGQYEKLFF. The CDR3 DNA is TGCGCCAGCAGCGATCCGGGACAGTATGAAAAACTGTTTTTT.